This T cell receptor beta chain was recorded in a study of T cell responses to AZD1222 COVID-19 vaccine. Trimming shortened V by 0 bases and J by 8 bases, and 7 bases separated the two germline ends. This CDR3 has 12 amino acids. The germline CDR1 and CDR2 sequences are GTSNPN and SVGIG (reference sequence). Method: immunoSEQ multiplex PCR; TCRdb's copy keeps in-frame clones and lacks some. The sample shows approximately 110,000 clones, 85% to 90% of them seen only once. This receptor was taken from an adult in good health. The specimen was peripheral blood, collected on day 0 of AZD1222 vaccination. This rearrangement joins TRBV30 to TRBJ1-4; D is unresolved. The CDR3 sequence: CAWSVVGEKLFF. As DNA, the CDR3 is TGTGCCTGGAGTGTGGTAGGGGAAAAACTGTTTTTT.